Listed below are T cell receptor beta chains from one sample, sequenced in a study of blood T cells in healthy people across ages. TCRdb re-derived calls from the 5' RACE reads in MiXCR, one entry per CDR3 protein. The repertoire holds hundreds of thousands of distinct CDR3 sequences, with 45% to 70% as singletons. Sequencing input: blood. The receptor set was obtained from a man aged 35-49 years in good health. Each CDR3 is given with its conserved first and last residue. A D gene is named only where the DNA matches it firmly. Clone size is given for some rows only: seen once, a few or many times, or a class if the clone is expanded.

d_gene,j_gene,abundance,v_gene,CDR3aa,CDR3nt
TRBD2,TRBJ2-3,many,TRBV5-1,CASSLWGLAGATDTQYF,TGCGCCAGCAGCTTATGGGGACTAGCAGGGGCCACAGATACGCAGTATTTT
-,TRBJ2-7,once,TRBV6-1,CASSRAGTSSDEQYF,TGTGCCAGCAGCCGCGCCGGGACAAGCTCCGACGAGCAGTACTTC
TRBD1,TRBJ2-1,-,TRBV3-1,CASGTGTAYNEQFF,TGTGCCAGCGGAACCGGGACAGCTTACAATGAGCAGTTCTTC
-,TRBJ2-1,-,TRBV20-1,CSASRQIPYNEQFF,TGCAGTGCTAGTCGGCAGATACCATACAATGAGCAGTTCTTC
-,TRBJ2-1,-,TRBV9,CASSVELSYNEQFF,TGTGCCAGCAGCGTAGAACTTTCCTACAATGAGCAGTTCTTC
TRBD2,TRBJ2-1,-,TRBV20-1,CSARDLTSEQFF,TGCAGTGCTAGAGATCTGACTAGCGAGCAGTTCTTC
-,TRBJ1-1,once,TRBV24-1,CATMKGIGTEAFF,TGTGCCACCATGAAGGGCATCGGCACTGAAGCTTTCTTT
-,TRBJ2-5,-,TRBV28,CASSLTFDGIETQYF,TGTGCCAGCAGTTTGACCTTCGATGGCATAGAGACCCAGTACTTC
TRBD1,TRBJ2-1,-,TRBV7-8,CASSKGQGTHNEQFF,TGTGCCAGCAGCAAGGGACAGGGAACCCACAATGAGCAGTTCTTC
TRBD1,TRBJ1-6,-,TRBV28,CASSSAGGFGSPLHF,TGTGCCAGCAGTTCAGCAGGGGGCTTTGGTTCACCCCTCCACTTT
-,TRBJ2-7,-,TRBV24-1,CATSVGLNYEQYF,TGTGCCACCAGTGTAGGCTTGAACTACGAGCAGTACTTC
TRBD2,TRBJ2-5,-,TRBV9,CASSVGGGGPRETQYF,TGTGCCAGCAGCGTAGGGGGCGGGGGGCCGCGAGAGACCCAGTACTTC
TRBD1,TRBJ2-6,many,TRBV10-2,CASSSDRGFSGANVLTF,TGCGCCAGCAGTTCAGACAGGGGCTTCTCTGGGGCCAACGTCCTGACTTTC
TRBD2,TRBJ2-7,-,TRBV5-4,CASSSAGTSGRAQSYEQYF,TGTGCCAGCAGCTCCGCCGGGACTAGCGGGAGAGCACAATCCTACGAGCAGTACTTC
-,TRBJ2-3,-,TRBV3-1,CASSQEGQGQYF,TGTGCCAGCAGCCAAGAAGGGCAAGGGCAGTATTTT
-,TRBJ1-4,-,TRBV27,CASSTRTEGSATNEKLFF,TGTGCCAGCAGCACGAGGACAGAAGGATCTGCAACTAATGAAAAACTGTTTTTT
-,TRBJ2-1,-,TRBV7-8,CASSLTGRRYNEQFF,TGTGCCAGCAGCCTTACAGGGAGGCGCTACAATGAGCAGTTCTTC
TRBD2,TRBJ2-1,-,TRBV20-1,CSASQTSGGNEQFF,TGCAGTGCTAGTCAAACTAGCGGGGGGAATGAGCAGTTCTTC
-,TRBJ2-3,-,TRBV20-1,CSASDGTQYF,TGCAGTGCTAGTGATGGTACGCAGTATTTT
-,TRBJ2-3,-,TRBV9,CASSARPSSTDTQYF,TGTGCCAGCAGCGCTAGACCATCTAGCACAGATACGCAGTATTTT
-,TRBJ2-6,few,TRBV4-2,CASSQTPSGANVLTF,TGTGCCAGCAGCCAAACTCCCTCTGGGGCCAACGTCCTGACTTTC
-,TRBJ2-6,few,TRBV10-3,CAISEGALEQLSSGANVLTF,TGTGCCATCAGTGAGGGGGCTTTGGAGCAGTTGAGCTCTGGGGCCAACGTCCTGACTTTC
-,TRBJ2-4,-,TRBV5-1,CASSLKVQGTKNIQYF,TGCGCCAGCAGCTTGAAAGTTCAGGGTACCAAAAACATTCAGTACTTC
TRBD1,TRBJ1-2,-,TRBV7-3,CASSSQGGLNYGYTF,TGTGCCAGCAGTTCACAGGGGGGACTTAACTATGGCTACACCTTC
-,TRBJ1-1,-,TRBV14,CASSQVHSMNTEAFF,TGTGCCAGCAGCCAAGTTCACAGTATGAACACTGAAGCTTTCTTT
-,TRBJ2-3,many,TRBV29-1,CSVDYQTGTDTQYF,TGCAGCGTTGATTACCAAACTGGCACAGATACGCAGTATTTT
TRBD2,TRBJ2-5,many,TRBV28,CASSSERGGMETQYF,TGTGCCAGCAGTTCCGAGCGGGGGGGCATGGAGACCCAGTACTTC
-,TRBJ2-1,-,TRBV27,CASSPLFGDQRYNEQFF,TGTGCCAGCAGTCCCTTATTCGGCGACCAGCGATACAATGAGCAGTTCTTC
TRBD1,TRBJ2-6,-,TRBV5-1,CASSLGTGPWRMNDSGANVLTF,TGCGCCAGCAGCTTGGGGACAGGGCCTTGGCGAATGAATGACTCTGGGGCCAACGTCCTGACTTTC
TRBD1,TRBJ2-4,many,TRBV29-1,CSVDRGGQDIQYF,TGCAGCGTGGACAGGGGAGGTCAGGACATTCAGTACTTC
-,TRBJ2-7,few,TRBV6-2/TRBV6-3,CASSYGAAPYEQYF,TGTGCCAGCAGTTACGGGGCGGCCCCCTACGAGCAGTACTTC
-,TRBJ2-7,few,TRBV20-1,CSASGEMVYEQYF,TGCAGTGCTAGCGGGGAGATGGTCTACGAGCAGTACTTC
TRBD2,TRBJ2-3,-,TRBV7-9,CASSLGTSAATDTQYF,TGTGCCAGCAGCTTAGGGACTAGCGCTGCCACAGATACGCAGTATTTT
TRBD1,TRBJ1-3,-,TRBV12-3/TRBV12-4,CASRSTGAGNTIYF,TGTGCCAGCAGATCGACAGGGGCAGGAAACACCATATATTTT
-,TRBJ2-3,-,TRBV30,CAWSVQASSTDTQYF,TGTGCCTGGAGTGTTCAGGCGTCTAGCACAGATACGCAGTATTTT
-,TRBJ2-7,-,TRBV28,CASSLPHSGEQYF,TGTGCCAGCAGTTTACCACATTCGGGCGAGCAGTACTTC
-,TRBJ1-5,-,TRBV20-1,CSARDGDRQSQPQHF,TGCAGTGCTAGAGATGGGGATCGACAGAGCCAGCCCCAGCATTTT
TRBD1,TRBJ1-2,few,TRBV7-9,CASSSSTTGWNYGYTF,TGTGCCAGCAGCTCGAGTACGACAGGGTGGAACTATGGCTACACCTTC
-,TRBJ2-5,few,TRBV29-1,CSVAQSQETQYF,TGCAGCGTTGCACAGTCTCAGGAGACCCAGTACTTC
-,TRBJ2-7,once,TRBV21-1,CASSKVYNEQYF,TGTGCCAGCAGCAAAGTGTACAATGAGCAGTACTTC
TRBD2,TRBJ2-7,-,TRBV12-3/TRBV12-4,CASSLPKRGRGYEQYF,TGTGCCAGCAGTTTACCAAAGCGGGGGAGGGGCTACGAGCAGTACTTC
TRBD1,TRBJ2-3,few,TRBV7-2,CASSLGQGNWVGTDTQYF,TGTGCCAGCAGCTTGGGACAGGGGAATTGGGTGGGCACAGATACGCAGTATTTT
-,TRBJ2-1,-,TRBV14,CASSLGTPFEQFF,TGTGCCAGCAGCCTCGGGACTCCCTTTGAGCAGTTCTTC
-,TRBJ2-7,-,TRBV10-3,CTISESPYEQYF,TGTACCATCAGTGAGTCACCGTACGAGCAGTACTTC
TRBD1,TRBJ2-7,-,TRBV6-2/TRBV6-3,CASIRTGVPYEQYF,TGTGCCAGCATTCGGACAGGGGTCCCCTACGAGCAGTACTTC
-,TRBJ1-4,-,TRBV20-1,CSARDSVTNEKLFF,TGCAGTGCTAGAGACTCAGTCACTAATGAAAAACTGTTTTTT
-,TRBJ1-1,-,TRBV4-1,CASSLGGRGYTEAFF,TGCGCCAGCAGCCTGGGAGGACGAGGGTATACTGAAGCTTTCTTT
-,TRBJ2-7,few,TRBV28,CASGNIPGREQYF,TGTGCCAGCGGGAACATCCCAGGGAGAGAGCAGTACTTC
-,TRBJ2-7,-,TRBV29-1,CSVLQGPYEQYF,TGCAGCGTTCTTCAGGGACCCTACGAGCAGTACTTC
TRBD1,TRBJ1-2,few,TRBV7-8,CASSWDRHANYGYTF,TGTGCCAGCAGCTGGGACAGGCACGCTAACTATGGCTACACCTTC
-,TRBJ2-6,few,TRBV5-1,CASSLDRVGSGANVLTF,TGCGCCAGCAGCTTGGACAGGGTCGGCTCTGGGGCCAACGTCCTGACTTTC
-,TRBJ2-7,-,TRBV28,CASSLLGQGSEQYF,TGTGCCAGCAGTTTATTGGGGCAGGGGAGCGAGCAGTACTTC
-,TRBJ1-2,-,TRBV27,CASNKLGEDNYDYTF,TGTGCCAGCAACAAGCTAGGGGAAGATAACTATGACTACACCTTC